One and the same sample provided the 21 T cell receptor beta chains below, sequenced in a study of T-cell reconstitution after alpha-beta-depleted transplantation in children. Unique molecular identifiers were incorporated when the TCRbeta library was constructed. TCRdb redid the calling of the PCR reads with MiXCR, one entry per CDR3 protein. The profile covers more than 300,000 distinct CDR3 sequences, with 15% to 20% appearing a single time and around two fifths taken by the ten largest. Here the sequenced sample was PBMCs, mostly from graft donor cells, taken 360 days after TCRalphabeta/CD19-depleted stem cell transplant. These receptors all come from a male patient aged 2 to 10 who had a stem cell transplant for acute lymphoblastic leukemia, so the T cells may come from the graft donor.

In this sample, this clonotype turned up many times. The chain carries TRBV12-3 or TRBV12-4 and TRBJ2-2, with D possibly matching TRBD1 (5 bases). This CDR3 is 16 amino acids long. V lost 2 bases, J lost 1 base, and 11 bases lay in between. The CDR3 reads CASSLSLGENTGELFF. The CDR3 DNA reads TGTGCCAGCAGTTTAAGCCTAGGGGAGAACACCGGGGAGCTGTTTTTT.

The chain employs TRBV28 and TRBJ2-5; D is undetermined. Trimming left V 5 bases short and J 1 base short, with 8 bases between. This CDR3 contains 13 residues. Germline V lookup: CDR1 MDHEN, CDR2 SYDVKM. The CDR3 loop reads CASSPALQETQYF. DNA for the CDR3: TGTGCCAGCAGTCCAGCCCTCCAAGAGACCCAGTACTTC. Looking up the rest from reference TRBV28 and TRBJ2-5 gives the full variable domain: DVKVTQSSRYLVKRTGEKVFLECVQDMDHENMFWYRQDPGLGLRLIYFSYDVKMKEKGDIPEGYSVSREKKERFSLILESASTNQTSMYLCASSPALQETQYFGPGTRLLVL.

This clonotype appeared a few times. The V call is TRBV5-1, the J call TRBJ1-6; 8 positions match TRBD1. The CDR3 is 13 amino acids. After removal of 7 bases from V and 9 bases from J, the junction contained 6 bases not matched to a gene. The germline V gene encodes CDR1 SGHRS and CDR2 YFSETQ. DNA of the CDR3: TGCGCCAGCTCTCAGGGGGCGCTTTCACCCCTCCACTTT. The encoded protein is CASSQGALSPLHF.

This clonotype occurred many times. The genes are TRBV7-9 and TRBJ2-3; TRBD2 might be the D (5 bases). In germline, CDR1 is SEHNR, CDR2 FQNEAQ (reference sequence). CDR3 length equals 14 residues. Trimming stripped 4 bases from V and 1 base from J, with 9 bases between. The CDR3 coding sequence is TGTGCCAGCAGCTCCTGGACTGGCACAGATACGCAGTATTTT. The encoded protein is CASSSWTGTDTQYF.

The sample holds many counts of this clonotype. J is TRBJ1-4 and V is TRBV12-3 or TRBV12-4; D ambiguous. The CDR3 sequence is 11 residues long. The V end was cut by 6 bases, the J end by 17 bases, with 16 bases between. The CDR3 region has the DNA TGTGCCAGCAGCTACTATAAGAAGCTCTTTTTT. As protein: CASSYYKKLFF.

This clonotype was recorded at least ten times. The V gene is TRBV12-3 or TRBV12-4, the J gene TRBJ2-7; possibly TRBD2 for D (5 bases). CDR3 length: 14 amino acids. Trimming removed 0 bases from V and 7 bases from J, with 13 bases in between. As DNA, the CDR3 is TGTGCCAGCAGTTTAGCGCGGGTAGACGGGGAGCAGTACTTC. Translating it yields CASSLARVDGEQYF.

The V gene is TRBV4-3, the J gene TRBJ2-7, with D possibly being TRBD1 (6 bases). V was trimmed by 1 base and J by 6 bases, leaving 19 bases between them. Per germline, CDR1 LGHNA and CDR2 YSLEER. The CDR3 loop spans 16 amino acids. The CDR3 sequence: CASSQGPGQLTLEQYF. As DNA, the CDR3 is TGCGCCAGCAGCCAAGGGCCGGGACAATTGACCCTCGAGCAGTACTTC.

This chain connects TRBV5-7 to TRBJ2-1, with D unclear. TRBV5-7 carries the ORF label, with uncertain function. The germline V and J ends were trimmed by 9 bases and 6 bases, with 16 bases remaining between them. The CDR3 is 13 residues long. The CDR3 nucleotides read TGTGCCATGAGAGCCCGAGACGGCAATGAGCAGTTCTTC. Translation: CAMRARDGNEQFF.

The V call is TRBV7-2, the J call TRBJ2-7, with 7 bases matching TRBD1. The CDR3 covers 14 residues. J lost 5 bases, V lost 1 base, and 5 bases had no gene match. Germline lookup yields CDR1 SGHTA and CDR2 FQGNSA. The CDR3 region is CASSLGAGGHEQYF. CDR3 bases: TGTGCCAGCAGCTTAGGCGCAGGGGGACACGAGCAGTACTTC.

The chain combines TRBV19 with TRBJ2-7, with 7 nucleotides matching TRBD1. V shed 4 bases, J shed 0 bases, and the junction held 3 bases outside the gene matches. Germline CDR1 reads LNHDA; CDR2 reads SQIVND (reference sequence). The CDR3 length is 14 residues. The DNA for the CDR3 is TGTGCCAGTAGTACCTCAGGGGGCTCCTACGAGCAGTACTTC. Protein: CASSTSGGSYEQYF.

The CDR3 DNA reads TGCAGCGCGGGGTGGCAACTCGGACTAGCGGGAGACAGCTCCTACAATGAGCAGTTCTTC. Translating it yields CSAGWQLGLAGDSSYNEQFF. The chain links TRBV29-1 to TRBJ2-1; 13 nucleotides align to TRBD2. The CDR3 runs to 20 residues. Germline CDR1 is SQVTM and CDR2 is ANQGSEA. The V segment lost 7 bases and the J segment 0 bases; nucleotides outside the gene matches: 18.

Here the CDR3 reads CSASLGSPYEQYF. Here the CDR3 DNA reads TGCAGTGCTAGTTTGGGTTCTCCCTACGAGCAGTACTTC. The chain couples TRBV20-1 to TRBJ2-7; D ambiguous. The CDR3 totals 13 residues. Trimming stripped 3 bases from V and 2 bases from J, with 11 bases between. CDR1 is DFQATT, CDR2 SNEGSKA, per germline (reference sequence).

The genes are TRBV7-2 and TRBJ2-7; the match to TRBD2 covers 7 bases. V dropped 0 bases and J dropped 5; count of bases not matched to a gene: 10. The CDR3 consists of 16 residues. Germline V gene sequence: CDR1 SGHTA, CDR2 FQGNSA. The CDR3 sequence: CASSLARGGGSHEQYF. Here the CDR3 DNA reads TGTGCCAGCAGCTTAGCCCGGGGCGGGGGTTCCCACGAGCAGTACTTC.

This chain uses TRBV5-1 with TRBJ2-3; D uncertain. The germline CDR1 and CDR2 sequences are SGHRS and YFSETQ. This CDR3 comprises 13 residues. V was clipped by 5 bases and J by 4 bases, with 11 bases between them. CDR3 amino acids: CASSVFQADTQYF. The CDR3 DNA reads TGCGCCAGCAGTGTATTCCAGGCAGATACGCAGTATTTT.

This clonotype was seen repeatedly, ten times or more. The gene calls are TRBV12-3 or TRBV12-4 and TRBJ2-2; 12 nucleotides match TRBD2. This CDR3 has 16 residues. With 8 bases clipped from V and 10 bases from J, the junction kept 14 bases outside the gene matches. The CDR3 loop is CASSGLAGSGGEELFF. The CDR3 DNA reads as TGTGCCAGCTCAGGACTAGCGGGAAGTGGGGGGGAGGAGCTGTTTTTT.

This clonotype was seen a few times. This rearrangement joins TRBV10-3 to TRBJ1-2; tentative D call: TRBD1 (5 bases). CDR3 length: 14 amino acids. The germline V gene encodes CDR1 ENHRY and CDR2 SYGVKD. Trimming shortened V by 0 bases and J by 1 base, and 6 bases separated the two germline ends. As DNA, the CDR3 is TGTGCCATCAGTGAGTCCAGGGATAACTATGGCTACACCTTC. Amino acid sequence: CAISESRDNYGYTF.

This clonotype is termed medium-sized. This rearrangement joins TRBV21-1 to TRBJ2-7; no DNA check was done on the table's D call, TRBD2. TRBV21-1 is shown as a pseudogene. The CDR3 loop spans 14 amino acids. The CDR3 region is CASTGARVRYEQYF. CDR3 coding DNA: TGTGCCAGCACAGGGGCTAGGGTGAGGTACGAGCAGTACTTC.

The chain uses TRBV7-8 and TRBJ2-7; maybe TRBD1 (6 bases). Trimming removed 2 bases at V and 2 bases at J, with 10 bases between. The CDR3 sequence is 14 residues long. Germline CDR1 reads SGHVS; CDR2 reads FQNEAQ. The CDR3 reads CASSLHKGAYEQYF. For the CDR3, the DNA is TGTGCCAGCAGCTTACATAAGGGGGCCTACGAGCAGTACTTC.

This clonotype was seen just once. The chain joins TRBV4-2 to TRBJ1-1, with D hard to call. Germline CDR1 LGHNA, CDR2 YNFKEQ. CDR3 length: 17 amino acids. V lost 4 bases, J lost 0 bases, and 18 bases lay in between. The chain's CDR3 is CASSPIILQLLNTEAFF. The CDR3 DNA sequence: TGTGCCAGCAGCCCCATTATATTACAGCTGCTGAACACTGAAGCTTTCTTT.

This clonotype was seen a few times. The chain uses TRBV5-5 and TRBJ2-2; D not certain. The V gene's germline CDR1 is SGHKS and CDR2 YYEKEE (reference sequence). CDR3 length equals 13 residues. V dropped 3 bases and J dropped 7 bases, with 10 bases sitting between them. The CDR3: CASSSQPDGELFF. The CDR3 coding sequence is TGTGCCAGCAGCTCACAACCAGACGGGGAGCTGTTTTTT. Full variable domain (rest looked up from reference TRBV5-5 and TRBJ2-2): DAGVTQSPTHLIKTRGQQVTLRCSPISGHKSVSWYQQVLGQGPQFIFQYYEKEERGRGNFPDRFSARQFPNYSSELNVNALLLGDSALYLCASSSQPDGELFFGEGSRLTVL.

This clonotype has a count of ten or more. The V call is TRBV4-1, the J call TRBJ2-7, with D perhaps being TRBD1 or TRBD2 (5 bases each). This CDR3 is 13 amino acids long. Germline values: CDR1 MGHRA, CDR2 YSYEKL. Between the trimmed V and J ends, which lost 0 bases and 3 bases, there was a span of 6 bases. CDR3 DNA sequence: TGCGCCAGCAGCCAAGATGGGGGCTACGAGCAGTACTTC. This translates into CASSQDGGYEQYF.